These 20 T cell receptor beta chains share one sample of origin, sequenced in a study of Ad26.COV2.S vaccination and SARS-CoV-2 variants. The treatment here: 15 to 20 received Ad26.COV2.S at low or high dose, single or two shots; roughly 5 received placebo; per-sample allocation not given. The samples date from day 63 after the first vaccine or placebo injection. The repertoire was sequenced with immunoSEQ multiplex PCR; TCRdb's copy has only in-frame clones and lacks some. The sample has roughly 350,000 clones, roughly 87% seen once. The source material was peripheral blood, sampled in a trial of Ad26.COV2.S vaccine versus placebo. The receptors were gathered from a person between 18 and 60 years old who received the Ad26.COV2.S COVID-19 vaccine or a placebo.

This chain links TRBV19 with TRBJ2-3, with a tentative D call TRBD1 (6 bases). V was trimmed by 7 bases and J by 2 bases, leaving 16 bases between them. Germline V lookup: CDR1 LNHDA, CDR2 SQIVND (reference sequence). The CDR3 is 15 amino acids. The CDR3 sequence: CASIATGGHTDTQYF. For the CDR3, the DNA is TGTGCCAGTATAGCGACTGGGGGACACACAGATACGCAGTATTTT.

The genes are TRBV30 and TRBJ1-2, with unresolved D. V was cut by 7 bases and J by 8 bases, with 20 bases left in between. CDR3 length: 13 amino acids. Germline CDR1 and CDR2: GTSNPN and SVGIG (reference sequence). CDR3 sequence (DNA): TGTGCCTCGGTCAACCTAGCGGGCGTGGGCTACACCTTC. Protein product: CASVNLAGVGYTF. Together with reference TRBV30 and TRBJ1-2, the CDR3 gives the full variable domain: SQTIHQWPATLVQPVGSPLSLECTVEGTSNPNLYWYRQAAGRGLQLLFYSVGIGQISSEVPQNLSASRPQDRQFILSSKKLLLSDSGFYLCASVNLAGVGYTFGSGTRLTVV.

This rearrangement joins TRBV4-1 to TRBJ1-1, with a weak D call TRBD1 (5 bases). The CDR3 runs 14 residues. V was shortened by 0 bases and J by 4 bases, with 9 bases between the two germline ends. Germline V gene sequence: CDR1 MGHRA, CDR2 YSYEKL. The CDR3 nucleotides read TGCGCCAGCAGCCAAGATTATCAGGGCACTGAAGCTTTCTTT. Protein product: CASSQDYQGTEAFF.

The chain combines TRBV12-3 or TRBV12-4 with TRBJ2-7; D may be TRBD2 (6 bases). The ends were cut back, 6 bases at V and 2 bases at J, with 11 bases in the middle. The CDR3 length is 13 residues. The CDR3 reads CASSQRGTYEQYF. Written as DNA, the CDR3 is TGTGCCAGCAGCCAACGGGGGACCTACGAGCAGTACTTC.

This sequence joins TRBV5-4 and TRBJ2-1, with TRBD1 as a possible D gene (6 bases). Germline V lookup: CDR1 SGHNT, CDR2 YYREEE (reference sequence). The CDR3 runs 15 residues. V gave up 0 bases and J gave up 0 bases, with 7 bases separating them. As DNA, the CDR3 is TGTGCCAGCAGCTTGGGGGACACCTCCTACAATGAGCAGTTCTTC. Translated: CASSLGDTSYNEQFF. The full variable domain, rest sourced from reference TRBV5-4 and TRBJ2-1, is ETGVTQSPTHLIKTRGQQVTLRCSSQSGHNTVSWYQQALGQGPQFIFQYYREEENGRGNFPPRFSGLQFPNYSSELNVNALELDDSALYLCASSLGDTSYNEQFFGPGTRLTVL.

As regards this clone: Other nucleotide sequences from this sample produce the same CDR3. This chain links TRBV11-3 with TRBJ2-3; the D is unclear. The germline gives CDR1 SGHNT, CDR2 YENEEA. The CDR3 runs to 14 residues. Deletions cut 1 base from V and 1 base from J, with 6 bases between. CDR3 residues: CASSLGRGTDTQYF. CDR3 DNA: TGTGCCAGCAGCTTAGGTCGCGGCACAGATACGCAGTATTTT. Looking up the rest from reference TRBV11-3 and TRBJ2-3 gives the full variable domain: EAGVVQSPRYKIIEKKQPVAFWCNPISGHNTLYWYLQNLGQGPELLIRYENEEAVDDSQLPKDRFSAERLKGVDSTLKIQPAELGDSAVYLCASSLGRGTDTQYFGPGTRLTVL.

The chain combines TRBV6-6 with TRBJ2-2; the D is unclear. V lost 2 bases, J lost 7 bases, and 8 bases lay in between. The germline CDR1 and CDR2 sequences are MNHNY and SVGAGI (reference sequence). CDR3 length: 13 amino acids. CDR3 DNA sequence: TGTGCCAGCAGTTACCCCTCATTCGGGGAGCTGTTTTTT. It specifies CASSYPSFGELFF.

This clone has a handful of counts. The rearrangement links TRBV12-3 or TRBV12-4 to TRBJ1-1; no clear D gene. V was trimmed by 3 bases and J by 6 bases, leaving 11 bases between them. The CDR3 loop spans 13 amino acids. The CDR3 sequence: CASSLQGWAEAFF. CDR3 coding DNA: TGTGCCAGCAGTTTGCAAGGGTGGGCTGAAGCTTTCTTT.

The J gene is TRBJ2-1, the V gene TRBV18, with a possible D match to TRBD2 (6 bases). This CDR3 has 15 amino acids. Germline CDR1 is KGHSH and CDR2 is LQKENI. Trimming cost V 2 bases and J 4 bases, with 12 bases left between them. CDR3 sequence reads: CASSPGGNRYNEQFF. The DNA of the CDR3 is TGTGCCAGCTCACCAGGAGGGAATCGGTACAATGAGCAGTTCTTC. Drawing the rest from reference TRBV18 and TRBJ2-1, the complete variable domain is NAGVMQNPRHLVRRRGQEARLRCSPMKGHSHVYWYRQLPEEGLKFMVYLQKENIIDESGMPKERFSAEFPKEGPSILRIQQVVRGDSAAYFCASSPGGNRYNEQFFGPGTRLTVL.

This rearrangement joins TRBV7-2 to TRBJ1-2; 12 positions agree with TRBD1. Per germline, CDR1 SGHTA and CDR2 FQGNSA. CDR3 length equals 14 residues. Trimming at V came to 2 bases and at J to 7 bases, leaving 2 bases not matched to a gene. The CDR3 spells CASSLLGQGAGYTF. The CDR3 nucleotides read TGTGCCAGCAGCTTACTGGGACAGGGGGCTGGCTACACCTTC. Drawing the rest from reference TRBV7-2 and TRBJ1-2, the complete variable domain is GAGVSQSPSNKVTEKGKDVELRCDPISGHTALYWYRQSLGQGLEFLIYFQGNSAPDKSGLPSDRFSAERTGGSVSTLTIQRTQQEDSAVYLCASSLLGQGAGYTFGSGTRLTVV.

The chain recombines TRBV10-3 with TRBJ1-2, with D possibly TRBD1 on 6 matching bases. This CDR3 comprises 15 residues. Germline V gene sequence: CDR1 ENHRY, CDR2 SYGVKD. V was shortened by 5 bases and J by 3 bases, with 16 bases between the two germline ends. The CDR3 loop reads CAISKRQDADYGYTF. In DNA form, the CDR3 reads TGTGCCATCAGTAAGCGACAGGATGCGGACTATGGCTACACCTTC.

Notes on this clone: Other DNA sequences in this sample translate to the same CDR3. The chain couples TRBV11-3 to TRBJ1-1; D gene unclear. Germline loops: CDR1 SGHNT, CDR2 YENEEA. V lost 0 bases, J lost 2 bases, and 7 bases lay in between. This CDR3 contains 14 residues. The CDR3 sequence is CASSLDSGNTEAFF. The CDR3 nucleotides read TGTGCCAGCAGCTTAGATTCAGGAAACACTGAAGCTTTCTTT.

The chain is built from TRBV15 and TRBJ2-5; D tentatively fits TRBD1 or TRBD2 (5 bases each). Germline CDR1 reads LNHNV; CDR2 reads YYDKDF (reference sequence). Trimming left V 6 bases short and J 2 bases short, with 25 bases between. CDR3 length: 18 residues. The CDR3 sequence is CATSPPFAGAQGQETQYF. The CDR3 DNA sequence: TGTGCCACCAGTCCTCCCTTCGCCGGGGCTCAAGGGCAAGAGACCCAGTACTTC.

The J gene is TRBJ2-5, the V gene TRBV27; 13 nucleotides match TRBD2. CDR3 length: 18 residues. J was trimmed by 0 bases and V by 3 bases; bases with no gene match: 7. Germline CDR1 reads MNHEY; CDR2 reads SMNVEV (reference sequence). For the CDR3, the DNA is TGTGCCAGCAGTTTTATCACTAGCGGGGGGGTATACCAAGAGACCCAGTACTTC. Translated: CASSFITSGGVYQETQYF.

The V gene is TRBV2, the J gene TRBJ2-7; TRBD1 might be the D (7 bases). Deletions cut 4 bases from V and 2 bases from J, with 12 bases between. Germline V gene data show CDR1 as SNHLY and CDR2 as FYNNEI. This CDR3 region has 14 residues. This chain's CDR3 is CASSVRDSAYEQYF. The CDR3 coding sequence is TGTGCCAGCAGTGTGCGGGACAGTGCCTACGAGCAGTACTTC.

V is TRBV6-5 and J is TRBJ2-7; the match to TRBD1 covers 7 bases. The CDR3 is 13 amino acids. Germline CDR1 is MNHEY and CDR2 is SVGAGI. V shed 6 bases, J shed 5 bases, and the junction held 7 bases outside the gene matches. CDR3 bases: TGTGCCAGCAGAATTCTGGACAGGCACGAGCAGTACTTC. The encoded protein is CASRILDRHEQYF.

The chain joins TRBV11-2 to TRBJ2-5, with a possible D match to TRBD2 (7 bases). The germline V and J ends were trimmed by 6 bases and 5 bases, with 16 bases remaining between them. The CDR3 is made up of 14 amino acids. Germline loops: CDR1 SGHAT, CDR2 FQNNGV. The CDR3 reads CASSGEGVDETQYF. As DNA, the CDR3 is TGTGCCAGCAGTGGGGAGGGGGTCGACGAGACCCAGTACTTC.

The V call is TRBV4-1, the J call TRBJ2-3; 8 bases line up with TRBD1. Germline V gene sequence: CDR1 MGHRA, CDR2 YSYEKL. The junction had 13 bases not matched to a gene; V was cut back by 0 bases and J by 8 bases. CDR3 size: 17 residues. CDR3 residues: CASSQESAGGFASTQYF. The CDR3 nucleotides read TGCGCCAGCAGCCAAGAAAGTGCAGGGGGCTTCGCGAGTACGCAGTATTTT.

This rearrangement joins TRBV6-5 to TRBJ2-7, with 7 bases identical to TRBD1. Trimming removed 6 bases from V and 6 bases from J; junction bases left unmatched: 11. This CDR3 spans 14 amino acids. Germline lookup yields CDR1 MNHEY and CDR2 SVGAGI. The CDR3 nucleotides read TGTGCCAGCAGCCCCGGGACAGCCATTCTCGAGCAGTACTTC. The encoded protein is CASSPGTAILEQYF.

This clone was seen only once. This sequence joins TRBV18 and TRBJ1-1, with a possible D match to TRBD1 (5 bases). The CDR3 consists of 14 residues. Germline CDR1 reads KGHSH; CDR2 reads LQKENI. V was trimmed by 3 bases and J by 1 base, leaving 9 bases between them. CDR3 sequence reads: CASSPAGKNTEAFF. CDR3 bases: TGTGCCAGCTCACCGGCAGGGAAGAACACTGAAGCTTTCTTT.